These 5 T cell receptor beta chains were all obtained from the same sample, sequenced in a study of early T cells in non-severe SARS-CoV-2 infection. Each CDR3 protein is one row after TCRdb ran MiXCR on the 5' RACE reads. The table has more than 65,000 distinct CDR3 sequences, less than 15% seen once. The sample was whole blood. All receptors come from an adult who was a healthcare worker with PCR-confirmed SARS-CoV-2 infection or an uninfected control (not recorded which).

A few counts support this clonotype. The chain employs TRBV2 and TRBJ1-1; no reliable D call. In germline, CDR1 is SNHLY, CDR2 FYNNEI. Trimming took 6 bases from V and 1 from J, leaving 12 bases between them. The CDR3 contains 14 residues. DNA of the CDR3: TGTGCCAGCAGCCCCTTCGACGGGAACACTGAAGCTTTCTTT. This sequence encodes CASSPFDGNTEAFF.

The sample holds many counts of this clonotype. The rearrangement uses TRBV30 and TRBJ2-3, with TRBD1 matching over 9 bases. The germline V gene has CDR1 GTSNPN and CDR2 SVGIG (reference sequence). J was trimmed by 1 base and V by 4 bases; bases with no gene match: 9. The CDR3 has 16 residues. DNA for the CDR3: TGTGCCTGGAAGAATGGACAGGGGACTCGCACAGATACGCAGTATTTT. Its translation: CAWKNGQGTRTDTQYF.

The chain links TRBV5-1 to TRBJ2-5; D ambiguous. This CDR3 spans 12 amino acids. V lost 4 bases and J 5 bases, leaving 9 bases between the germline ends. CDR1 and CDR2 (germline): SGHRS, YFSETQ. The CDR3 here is CASSLTVETQYF. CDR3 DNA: TGCGCCAGCAGCCTTACGGTGGAGACCCAGTACTTC.

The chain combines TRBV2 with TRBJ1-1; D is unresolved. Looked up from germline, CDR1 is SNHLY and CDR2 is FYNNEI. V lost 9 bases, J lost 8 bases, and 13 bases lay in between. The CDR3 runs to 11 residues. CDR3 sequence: CASQIVTEAFF. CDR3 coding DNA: TGTGCCAGTCAGATCGTCACAGAAGCTTTCTTT.

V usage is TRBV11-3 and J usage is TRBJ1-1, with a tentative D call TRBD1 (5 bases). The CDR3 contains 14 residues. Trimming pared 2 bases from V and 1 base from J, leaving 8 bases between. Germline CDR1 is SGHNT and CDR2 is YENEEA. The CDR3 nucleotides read TGTGCCAGCAGCTTACTGCAGGGGAACACTGAAGCTTTCTTT. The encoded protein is CASSLLQGNTEAFF.